These 4 T cell receptor beta chains share one sample of origin, sequenced in a study of early T cells in non-severe SARS-CoV-2 infection. From the 5' RACE reads, TCRdb called clonotypes with MiXCR, one entry per CDR3 protein. The data hold approximately 67,000 distinct CDR3 sequences, with roughly 12% observed a single time. Sequenced input: whole blood. These receptors all come from an adult who was a healthcare worker with PCR-confirmed SARS-CoV-2 infection or an uninfected control (not recorded which).

There are many counts of this clonotype. This rearrangement joins TRBV11-2 to TRBJ2-1; D ambiguous. Germline loops: CDR1 SGHAT, CDR2 FQNNGV. The CDR3 has 12 residues. V lost 1 base, J lost 8 bases, and 6 bases lay in between. The CDR3 sequence is CASSLGYDEQFF. DNA for the CDR3: TGTGCCAGCAGCTTAGGTTATGATGAGCAGTTCTTC.

This clonotype appeared many times. The V call is TRBV19, the J call TRBJ2-3; D might be TRBD1 or TRBD2, each matching 5 bases. CDR1 and CDR2 (germline): LNHDA, SQIVND (reference sequence). CDR3 length equals 13 residues. The V end was cut by 7 bases, the J end by 6 bases, with 14 bases between. The CDR3 DNA sequence: TGTGCCAGTACGCCTGGGGGAGCCGATACGCAGTATTTT. The encoded protein is CASTPGGADTQYF.

V gene TRBV5-1 combines with J gene TRBJ2-7; 7 bases match TRBD2. V trimming: 3 bases; J trimming: 6 bases; junction bases outside the gene matches: 9. Germline V gives CDR1 SGHRS, CDR2 YFSETQ. The CDR3 contains 14 residues. CDR3 sequence: CASSSATREAEQYF. CDR3 DNA: TGCGCCAGCAGCTCGGCGACCCGGGAGGCCGAGCAGTACTTC.

This clonotype was counted ten times or more. This chain links TRBV3-1 with TRBJ1-6, with D perhaps TRBD1 (5 bases). The V gene lost 1 base and the J gene lost 10 bases, with 14 bases spanning the gap. The CDR3 is 15 amino acids. Germline V gene data show CDR1 as LGHDT and CDR2 as YNNKEL (reference sequence). CDR3 protein: CASSQGAQGWSPLHF. CDR3 in DNA: TGTGCCAGCAGCCAAGGTGCGCAGGGATGGTCACCCCTCCACTTT.